The 32 T cell receptor beta chains presented below share a single source sample, sequenced in a study of blood T cell repertoires in COVID-19. Measured with immunoSEQ multiplex PCR; TCRdb has only the in-frame clones, and not every one. The sample has roughly 330,000 clones, roughly 86% seen once; the top ten hold under 5.5%. The sequenced sample was PBMCs or T cells enriched from blood (not recorded which). These receptors originate from a woman aged 25-40 years who had recovered from COVID-19.

V gene TRBV5-4 combines with J gene TRBJ2-7, with TRBD1 matching over 8 bases. V shed 0 bases, J shed 3 bases, and the junction held 5 bases outside the gene matches. The CDR3 runs to 15 residues. Germline values: CDR1 SGHNT, CDR2 YYREEE (reference sequence). The CDR3, as DNA: TGTGCCAGCAGCTTGGGGACAGGGAGGAGCTACGAGCAGTACTTC. Protein product: CASSLGTGRSYEQYF.

This clone has just one count. This chain uses TRBV6-5 with TRBJ2-7, with D maybe TRBD1 (6 bases). CDR3 length: 12 residues. Germline CDR1 reads MNHEY; CDR2 reads SVGAGI. The CDR3 nucleotides are TGTGGTGTGGGGGACACCGCCTACGAGCAGTACTTC. It yields the protein CGVGDTAYEQYF.

This clone turned up a few times. The chain carries TRBV7-8 and TRBJ1-2, with TRBD1 identical over 9 bases. The germline V gene encodes CDR1 SGHVS and CDR2 FQNEAQ. This CDR3 contains 16 residues. V lost 8 bases, J lost 2 bases, and 12 bases stayed unmatched. The CDR3 reads CASYGEQGARNYGYTF. As DNA, the CDR3 is TGTGCCAGCTATGGGGAACAGGGGGCGCGAAACTATGGCTACACCTTC.

The rearrangement uses TRBV27 and TRBJ1-4, with D possibly TRBD1 on 5 matching bases. Germline CDR1 MNHEY, CDR2 SMNVEV (reference sequence). CDR3 length equals 19 residues. The V end lost 2 bases, the J end lost 3 bases, and 22 bases lay between the germline ends. CDR3 residues: CASSLLSPLRGRANEKLFF. For the CDR3, the DNA is TGTGCCAGCAGTTTACTAAGCCCCCTACGCGGCAGGGCTAATGAAAAACTGTTTTTT.

The chain combines TRBV30 with TRBJ2-1; 13 nucleotides line up with TRBD2. V gave up 5 bases and J gave up 0 bases; unmatched junction bases: 16. Germline V gives CDR1 GTSNPN, CDR2 SVGIG (reference sequence). This CDR3 spans 20 amino acids. The CDR3 sequence: CAWLFRWTSGGSSSYNEQFF. CDR3 nucleotide sequence: TGTGCCTGGCTGTTTCGATGGACTAGCGGGGGCTCTAGCTCCTACAATGAGCAGTTCTTC.

This chain connects TRBV24-1 to TRBJ1-2; a possible D gene is TRBD1 (5 bases). Between the trimmed V and J ends, which lost 6 bases and 8 bases, there was a span of 15 bases. CDR3 size: 13 residues. Germline V gives CDR1 KGHDR, CDR2 SFDVKD. CDR3 nucleotide sequence: TGTGCCACCAGTTTGTCGACAGATGACGGCTACACCTTC. Residues: CATSLSTDDGYTF.

This chain links TRBV5-4 with TRBJ1-2, with D possibly being TRBD1 (6 bases). The CDR3 contains 16 residues. V gave up 0 bases and J gave up 4 bases, with 16 bases separating them. Germline-derived CDR1 and CDR2 are SGHNT and YYREEE (reference sequence). CDR3 in DNA: TGTGCCAGCAGCTTGGCGTTACAGGGAGGGAGCTATGGCTACACCTTC. It specifies CASSLALQGGSYGYTF.

The V call is TRBV6-5, the J call TRBJ2-1, with a tentative D call TRBD2 (5 bases). V was cut by 6 bases and J by 0 bases, with 6 bases left in between. The germline V gene encodes CDR1 MNHEY and CDR2 SVGAGI. This CDR3 contains 13 residues. This chain's CDR3 is CASRGSSYNEQFF. The DNA for the CDR3 is TGTGCCAGCAGAGGGAGCTCCTACAATGAGCAGTTCTTC.

This chain links TRBV7-8 with TRBJ2-7; 9 nucleotides agree with TRBD1. After removal of 3 bases from V and 0 bases from J, the junction contained 9 bases not matched to a gene. CDR3 length: 17 amino acids. The V gene's germline CDR1 is SGHVS and CDR2 FQNEAQ. In nucleotides, the CDR3 is TGTGCCAGCAGCTTTCGAATCGGGACAGGGAACTCCTACGAGCAGTACTTC. It encodes CASSFRIGTGNSYEQYF.

The J gene is TRBJ1-5, the V gene TRBV7-8; 9 bases map to TRBD1. Germline assignment: CDR1 SGHVS and CDR2 FQNEAQ. This CDR3 has 17 residues. V was pared by 4 bases and J by 5 bases, with 12 bases of the junction left unmatched. The CDR3 nucleotides are TGTGCCAGCAGCTCCGGGACAGGGAATACTGGGTATCAGCCCCAGCATTTT. Translated, it gives CASSSGTGNTGYQPQHF.

V gene TRBV2 combines with J gene TRBJ2-3; D may be TRBD2 (7 bases). The CDR3 totals 17 residues. Germline V gene data show CDR1 as SNHLY and CDR2 as FYNNEI. The V and J ends lost 5 bases and 0 bases respectively, with 18 bases between them. CDR3 DNA: TGTGCCAGCAGTAACCTTGAGGGGGGGGGAAGCACAGATACGCAGTATTTT. Protein: CASSNLEGGGSTDTQYF.

The table lists this clone with a count of one. The rearrangement joins TRBV19 to TRBJ2-7; 7 positions agree with TRBD1. The CDR3 has 14 amino acids. Germline V gene data show CDR1 as LNHDA and CDR2 as SQIVND (reference sequence). The V gene end was trimmed by 3 bases and the J gene end by 0 bases; junction bases not matched to a gene: 2. CDR3 nucleotide sequence: TGTGCCAGTAGTATCCGGGACAGCTCCTACGAGCAGTACTTC. Its translation: CASSIRDSSYEQYF.

The rearrangement links TRBV5-4 to TRBJ1-1, with no clear D. The CDR3 is 14 residues long. Germline CDR1 SGHNT, CDR2 YYREEE (reference sequence). Trimming pared 7 bases from V and 11 bases from J, leaving 24 bases between. The CDR3 sequence: CASSRDTLDVTAFF. The CDR3 bases are TGTGCCAGCTCGAGGGATACATTAGACGTGACTGCTTTCTTT.

This chain uses TRBV5-1 with TRBJ1-6; 10 bases line up with TRBD1. Germline assignment: CDR1 SGHRS and CDR2 YFSETQ. The V and J ends lost 4 bases and 7 bases, in that order; junction bases with no gene match: 11. The CDR3 contains 17 residues. The DNA for the CDR3 is TGCGCCAGCAGCAGGCAGACAGGGGGCGGTGTGAATTCACCCCTCCACTTT. This encodes CASSRQTGGGVNSPLHF. The whole variable domain, filled in from reference TRBV5-1 and TRBJ1-6, reads KAGVTQTPRYLIKTRGQQVTLSCSPISGHRSVSWYQQTPGQGLQFLFEYFSETQRNKGNFPGRFSGRQFSNSRSEMNVSTLELGDSALYLCASSRQTGGGVNSPLHFGNGTRLTVT.

This clone was detected only a few times. The chain recombines TRBV6-5 with TRBJ1-2; D is perhaps TRBD1 (6 bases). Germline loops: CDR1 MNHEY, CDR2 SVGAGI. Between the trimmed V and J ends, which lost 4 bases and 6 bases, there was a span of 15 bases. CDR3 length equals 14 residues. Here the CDR3 DNA reads TGTGCCAGCAGTTCCCACAGGGATACGCATGGCTACACCTTC. Translating gives CASSSHRDTHGYTF.

The V gene is TRBV18, the J gene TRBJ2-3, with a tentative D call TRBD2 (6 bases). Germline CDR1 KGHSH, CDR2 LQKENI. CDR3 length: 13 residues. Trimming removed 3 bases at V and 6 bases at J, with 10 bases between. CDR3 in DNA: TGTGCCAGCTCACCCCAAGGGACTGATACGCAGTATTTT. This codes for CASSPQGTDTQYF. The variable domain in full, with the rest retrieved from reference TRBV18 and TRBJ2-3, is NAGVMQNPRHLVRRRGQEARLRCSPMKGHSHVYWYRQLPEEGLKFMVYLQKENIIDESGMPKERFSAEFPKEGPSILRIQQVVRGDSAAYFCASSPQGTDTQYFGPGTRLTVL.

This clone came up a few times. This chain uses TRBV4-1 with TRBJ2-3; 8 nucleotides agree with TRBD2. CDR3 length: 19 amino acids. V shed 0 bases, J shed 5 bases, and the junction held 16 bases outside the gene matches. CDR1 MGHRA and CDR2 YSYEKL come from the germline V gene. The DNA for the CDR3 is TGCGCCAGCAGCCAAGATTGGAATAGCGGGGTGACCCAGCAAGATACGCAGTATTTT. Its protein is CASSQDWNSGVTQQDTQYF.

The V gene is TRBV6-6, the J gene TRBJ1-5; D is unresolved. With 2 bases removed from V and 4 bases from J, the gap between germline ends came to 6 bases. The CDR3 has 13 amino acids. Germline V CDR1 and CDR2: MNHNY, SVGAGI (reference sequence). The CDR3 loop reads CASSYGGNQPQHF. In DNA form, the CDR3 reads TGTGCCAGCAGTTACGGAGGAAATCAGCCCCAGCATTTT.

V is TRBV5-1 and J is TRBJ2-7, with D perhaps matching TRBD1 (6 bases). Trimming took 3 bases from V and 6 from J, leaving 19 bases between them. Germline values: CDR1 SGHRS, CDR2 YFSETQ. The CDR3 has 15 amino acids. The CDR3 DNA is TGCGCCAGCAGCTCCGACAGGACCCCTGAGGGCGAGCAGTACTTC. Protein sequence: CASSSDRTPEGEQYF. Full variable domain (missing parts from reference TRBV5-1 and TRBJ2-7): KAGVTQTPRYLIKTRGQQVTLSCSPISGHRSVSWYQQTPGQGLQFLFEYFSETQRNKGNFPGRFSGRQFSNSRSEMNVSTLELGDSALYLCASSSDRTPEGEQYFGPGTRLTVT.

The J gene is TRBJ1-5, the V gene TRBV19; TRBD1 matches at 8 bases. Germline CDR1 is LNHDA and CDR2 is SQIVND (reference sequence). CDR3 size: 15 residues. V dropped 5 bases and J dropped 5; count of bases not matched to a gene: 8. CDR3 loop: CASSEQGVEDQPQHF. The CDR3 nucleotides are TGTGCCAGTAGTGAACAGGGGGTCGAGGATCAGCCCCAGCATTTT.

The gene calls are TRBV21-1 and TRBJ1-2. TRBV21-1 is reported as a pseudogene. The CDR3 totals 20 residues. The CDR3 loop is CASTQVGRGPEGNNNYGYTF. The CDR3 DNA reads TGTGCCAGCACCCAGGTCGGCAGAGGGCCTGAGGGAAATAATAACTATGGCTACACCTTC.

The chain links TRBV6-5 to TRBJ2-7; TRBD1 matches 8 bases. The CDR3 runs to 14 residues. The germline V gene encodes CDR1 MNHEY and CDR2 SVGAGI. Trimming at V came to 0 bases and at J to 5 bases, leaving 3 bases not matched to a gene. The CDR3 DNA sequence: TGTGCCAGCAGTTACTCGTACAGGGGGGACGAGCAGTACTTC. It is translated as CASSYSYRGDEQYF.

The chain carries TRBV6-2 or TRBV6-3 and TRBJ1-6, with 8 bases that match TRBD1. With V trimmed by 5 bases and J by 11 bases, 11 bases remained unmatched. Looked up from germline, CDR1 is MNHEY and CDR2 is SVGEGT. The CDR3 is 15 amino acids. DNA for the CDR3: TGTGCCAGCAGTCTATTGGACAGGGAACATCCACCCCTCCACTTT. It encodes CASSLLDREHPPLHF.

The chain combines TRBV27 with TRBJ1-6, with D uncertain. CDR1 and CDR2 (germline): MNHEY, SMNVEV (reference sequence). V was trimmed by 6 bases and J by 0 bases, leaving 12 bases between them. This CDR3 is 16 amino acids long. The CDR3 coding sequence is TGTGCCAGCAGATCCCATGCGGGCTCCTATAATTCACCCCTCCACTTT. The encoded protein is CASRSHAGSYNSPLHF.

This rearrangement joins TRBV7-9 to TRBJ2-3; the D is unclear. The CDR3 sequence is 12 residues long. With 5 bases removed from V and 0 bases from J, the gap between germline ends came to 3 bases. CDR1 and CDR2 (germline): SEHNR, FQNEAQ (reference sequence). CDR3 loop: CASSLSTDTQYF. The CDR3 nucleotides are TGTGCCAGCAGCCTTAGCACAGATACGCAGTATTTT.

The CDR3 region is CASTPRTGSNQPQHF. The DNA of the CDR3 is TGTGCCAGTACCCCTCGGACAGGGAGCAATCAGCCCCAGCATTTT. The chain uses TRBV28 and TRBJ1-5, with 8 bases matching TRBD1. Germline CDR1 MDHEN, CDR2 SYDVKM. The CDR3 runs to 15 residues. Germline trimming cut 9 bases from V and 1 base from J; bases unmatched to any gene: 8.

The V gene is TRBV7-9, the J gene TRBJ1-1; D is uncertain. Trimming stripped 1 base from V and 8 bases from J, with 11 bases between. The CDR3 loop spans 13 amino acids. Germline values: CDR1 SEHNR, CDR2 FQNEAQ (reference sequence). This chain's CDR3 is CASSLGGNSEAFF. CDR3 DNA: TGTGCCAGCAGCTTAGGAGGGAATTCGGAAGCTTTCTTT.

This chain connects TRBV30 to TRBJ1-6, with 7 bases lining up with TRBD1. This CDR3 has 16 amino acids. V shed 3 bases and J 7 bases; nucleotides not matched to a gene: 12. Germline V CDR1 and CDR2: GTSNPN, SVGIG (reference sequence). CDR3 sequence reads: CAWRAYLRDRNSPLHF. CDR3 DNA: TGTGCCTGGAGGGCCTACCTCCGGGACAGAAATTCACCCCTCCACTTT.

This rearrangement joins TRBV6-1 to TRBJ1-2, with D unresolved. This CDR3 region has 14 residues. Deletions cut 3 bases from V and 4 bases from J, with 12 bases between. Germline CDR1 reads MNHNS; CDR2 reads SASEGT. CDR3 in DNA: TGTGCCAGCAGTGAGTCTCGGGTCGGCTATGGCTACACCTTC. Translation: CASSESRVGYGYTF.

Here the CDR3 reads CASRRDRTYEQYF. DNA for the CDR3: TGTGCCAGCAGGAGGGACAGGACCTACGAGCAGTACTTC. This chain links TRBV27 with TRBJ2-7, with 8 bases lining up with TRBD1. From germline, CDR1 is MNHEY and CDR2 SMNVEV (reference sequence). The CDR3 totals 13 residues. The trim removed 6 bases at V and 2 bases at J, leaving 3 bases unmatched.

The CDR3 reads CASSVTSGGAGEQFF. The CDR3 bases are TGTGCCAGCAGCGTGACTAGCGGGGGGGCCGGCGAGCAGTTCTTC. V is TRBV7-2 and J is TRBJ2-1; 14 nucleotides agree with TRBD2. The CDR3 contains 15 residues. Losses at the gene ends were 5 bases for V and 10 bases for J; bases not matched to a gene: 7. Germline V gives CDR1 SGHTA, CDR2 FQGNSA.

The V gene is TRBV5-4, the J gene TRBJ2-3, with D unclear. Germline CDR1 reads SGHNT; CDR2 reads YYREEE (reference sequence). Trimming took off 4 bases at V and 4 bases at J, with 13 bases between the two ends. The CDR3 extends over 14 amino acids. CDR3 residues: CASSRTDLADTQYF. The CDR3 nucleotides are TGTGCCAGCAGCCGAACCGACCTAGCAGATACGCAGTATTTT.